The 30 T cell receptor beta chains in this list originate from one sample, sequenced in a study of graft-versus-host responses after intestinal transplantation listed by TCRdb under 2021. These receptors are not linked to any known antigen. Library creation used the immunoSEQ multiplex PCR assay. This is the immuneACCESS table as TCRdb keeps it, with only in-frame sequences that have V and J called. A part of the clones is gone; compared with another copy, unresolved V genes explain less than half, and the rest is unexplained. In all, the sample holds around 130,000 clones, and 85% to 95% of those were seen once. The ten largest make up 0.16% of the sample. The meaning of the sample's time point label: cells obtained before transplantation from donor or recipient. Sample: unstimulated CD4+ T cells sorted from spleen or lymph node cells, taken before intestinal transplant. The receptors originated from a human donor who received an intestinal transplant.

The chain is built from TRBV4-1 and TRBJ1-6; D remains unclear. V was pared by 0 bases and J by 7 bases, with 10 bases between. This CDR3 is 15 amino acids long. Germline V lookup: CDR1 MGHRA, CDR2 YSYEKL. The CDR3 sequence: CASSQERVGNSPLHF. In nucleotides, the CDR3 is TGCGCCAGCAGCCAAGAAAGGGTAGGCAATTCACCCCTCCACTTT.

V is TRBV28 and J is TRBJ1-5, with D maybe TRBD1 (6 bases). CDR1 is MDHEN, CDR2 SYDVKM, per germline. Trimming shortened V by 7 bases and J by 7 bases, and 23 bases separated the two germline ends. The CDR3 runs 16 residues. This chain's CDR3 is CASNEPGALPGQPQHF. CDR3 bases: TGTGCCAGCAATGAGCCAGGGGCCCTTCCCGGCCAGCCCCAGCATTTT.

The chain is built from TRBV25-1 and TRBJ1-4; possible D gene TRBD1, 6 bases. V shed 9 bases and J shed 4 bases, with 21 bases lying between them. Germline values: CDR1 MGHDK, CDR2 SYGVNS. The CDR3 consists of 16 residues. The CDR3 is CASKGYRVGDNEKLFF. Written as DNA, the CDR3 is TGTGCCAGTAAGGGCTACAGGGTTGGGGATAATGAAAAACTGTTTTTT.

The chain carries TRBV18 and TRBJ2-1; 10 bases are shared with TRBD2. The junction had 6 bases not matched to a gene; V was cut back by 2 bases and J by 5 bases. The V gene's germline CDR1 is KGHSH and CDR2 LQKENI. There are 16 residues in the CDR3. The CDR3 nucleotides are TGTGCCAGCTCACCAAGGCTAGCGGGGGAACACAATGAGCAGTTCTTC. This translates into CASSPRLAGEHNEQFF.

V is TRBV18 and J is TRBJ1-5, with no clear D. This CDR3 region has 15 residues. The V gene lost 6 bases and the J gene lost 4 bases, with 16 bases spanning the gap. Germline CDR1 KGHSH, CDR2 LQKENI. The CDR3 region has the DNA TGTGCCAGCTCCCCGCCGGGAGGACGAAATCAGCCCCAGCATTTT. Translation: CASSPPGGRNQPQHF.

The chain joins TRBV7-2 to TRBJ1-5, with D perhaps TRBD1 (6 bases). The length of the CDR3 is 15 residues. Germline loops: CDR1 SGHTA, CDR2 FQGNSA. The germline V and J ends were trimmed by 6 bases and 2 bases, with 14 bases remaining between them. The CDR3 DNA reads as TGTGCCAGCAGGGGCAGGGGAATGGGCAATCAGCCCCAGCATTTT. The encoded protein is CASRGRGMGNQPQHF.

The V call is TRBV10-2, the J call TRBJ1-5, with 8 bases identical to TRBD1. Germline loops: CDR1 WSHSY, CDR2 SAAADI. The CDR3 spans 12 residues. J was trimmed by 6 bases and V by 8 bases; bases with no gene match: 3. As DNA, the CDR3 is TGCGCCAGCGGGCAGGGGGCTCAGCCCCAGCATTTT. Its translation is CASGQGAQPQHF.

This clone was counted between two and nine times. CDR3 region: CASSRSGTGYEQYF. DNA of the CDR3: TGTGCCAGTAGTAGATCCGGGACAGGGTACGAGCAGTACTTC. The rearrangement links TRBV19 to TRBJ2-7, with 9 nucleotides matching TRBD1. This CDR3 has 14 amino acids. Germline-derived CDR1 and CDR2 are LNHDA and SQIVND (reference sequence). The J segment lost 4 bases and the V segment lost 4 bases, leaving 5 bases of the junction unmatched.

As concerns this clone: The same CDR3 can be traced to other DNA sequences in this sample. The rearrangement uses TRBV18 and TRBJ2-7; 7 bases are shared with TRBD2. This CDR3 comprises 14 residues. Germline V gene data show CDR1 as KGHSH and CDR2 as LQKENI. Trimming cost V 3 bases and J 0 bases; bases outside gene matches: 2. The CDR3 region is CASSPSGGSYEQYF. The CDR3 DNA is TGTGCCAGCTCACCGTCGGGGGGCTCCTACGAGCAGTACTTC. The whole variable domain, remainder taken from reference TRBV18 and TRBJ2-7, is NAGVMQNPRHLVRRRGQEARLRCSPMKGHSHVYWYRQLPEEGLKFMVYLQKENIIDESGMPKERFSAEFPKEGPSILRIQQVVRGDSAAYFCASSPSGGSYEQYFGPGTRLTVT.

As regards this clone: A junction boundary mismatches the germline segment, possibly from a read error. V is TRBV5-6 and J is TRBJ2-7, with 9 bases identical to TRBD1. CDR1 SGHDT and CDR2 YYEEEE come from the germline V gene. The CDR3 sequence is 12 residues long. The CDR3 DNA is TGTGCCAGCAGCTTGGGGGGACAGGGCCTGGGTTTC. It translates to CASSLGGQGLGF.

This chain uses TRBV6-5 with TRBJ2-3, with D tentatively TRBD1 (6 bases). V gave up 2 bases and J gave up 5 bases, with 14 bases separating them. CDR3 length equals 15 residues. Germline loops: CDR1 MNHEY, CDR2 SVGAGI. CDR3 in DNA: TGTGCCAGCAGTTACACGGACAGATATGGAGATACGCAGTATTTT. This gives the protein CASSYTDRYGDTQYF.

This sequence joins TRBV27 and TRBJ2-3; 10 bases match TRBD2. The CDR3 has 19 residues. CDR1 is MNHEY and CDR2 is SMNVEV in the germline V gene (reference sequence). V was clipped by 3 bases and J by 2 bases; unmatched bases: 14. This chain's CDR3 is CASSFGGSGGQFLTDTQYF. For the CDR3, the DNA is TGTGCCAGCAGTTTTGGGGGTAGCGGGGGGCAGTTCCTCACAGATACGCAGTATTTT.

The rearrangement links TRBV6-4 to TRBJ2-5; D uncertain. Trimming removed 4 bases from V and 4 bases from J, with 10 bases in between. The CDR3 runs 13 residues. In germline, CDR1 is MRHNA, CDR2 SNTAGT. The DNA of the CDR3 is TGTGCCAGCAGTGCCAGGTTCGGAGAGACCCAGTACTTC. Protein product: CASSARFGETQYF.

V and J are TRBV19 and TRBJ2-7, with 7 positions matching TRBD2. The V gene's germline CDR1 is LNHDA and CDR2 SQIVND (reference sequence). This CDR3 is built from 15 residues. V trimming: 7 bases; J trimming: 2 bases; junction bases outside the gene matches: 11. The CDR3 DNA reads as TGTGCCAGTACTAAGACAACCGGGACTACCTACGAGCAGTACTTC. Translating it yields CASTKTTGTTYEQYF. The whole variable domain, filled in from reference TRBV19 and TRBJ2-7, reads DGGITQSPKYLFRKEGQNVTLSCEQNLNHDAMYWYRQDPGQGLRLIYYSQIVNDFQKGDIAEGYSVSREKKESFPLTVTSAQKNPTAFYLCASTKTTGTTYEQYFGPGTRLTVT.

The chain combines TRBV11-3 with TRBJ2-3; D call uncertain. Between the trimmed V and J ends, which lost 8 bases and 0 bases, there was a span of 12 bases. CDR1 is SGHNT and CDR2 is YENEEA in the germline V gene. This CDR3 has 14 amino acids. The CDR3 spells CASALADSTDTQYF. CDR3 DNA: TGTGCCAGCGCTTTAGCAGATAGCACAGATACGCAGTATTTT.

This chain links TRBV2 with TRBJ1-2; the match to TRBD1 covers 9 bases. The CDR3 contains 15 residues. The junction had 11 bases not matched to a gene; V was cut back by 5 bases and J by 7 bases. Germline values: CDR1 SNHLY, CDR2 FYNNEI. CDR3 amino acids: CASSFVSTGGIGYTF. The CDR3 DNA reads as TGTGCCAGCAGTTTCGTTTCGACAGGGGGGATTGGCTACACCTTC. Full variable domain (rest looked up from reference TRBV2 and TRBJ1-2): EPEVTQTPSHQVTQMGQEVILRCVPISNHLYFYWYRQILGQKVEFLVSFYNNEISEKSEIFDDQFSVERPDGSNFTLKIRSTKLEDSAMYFCASSFVSTGGIGYTFGSGTRLTVV.

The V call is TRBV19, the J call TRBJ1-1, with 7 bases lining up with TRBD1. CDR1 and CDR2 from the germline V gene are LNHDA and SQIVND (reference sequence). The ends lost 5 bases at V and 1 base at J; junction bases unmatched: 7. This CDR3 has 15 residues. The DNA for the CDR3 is TGTGCCAGTAGTGAACAGGGGTCAGGGAACACTGAAGCTTTCTTT. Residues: CASSEQGSGNTEAFF.

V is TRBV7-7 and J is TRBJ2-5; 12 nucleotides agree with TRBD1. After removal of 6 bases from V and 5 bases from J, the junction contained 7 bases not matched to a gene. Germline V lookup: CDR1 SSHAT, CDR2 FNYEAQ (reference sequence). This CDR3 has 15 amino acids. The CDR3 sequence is CASSTGTGGRETQYF. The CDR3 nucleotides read TGTGCCAGCAGTACCGGGACAGGGGGCCGGGAGACCCAGTACTTC.

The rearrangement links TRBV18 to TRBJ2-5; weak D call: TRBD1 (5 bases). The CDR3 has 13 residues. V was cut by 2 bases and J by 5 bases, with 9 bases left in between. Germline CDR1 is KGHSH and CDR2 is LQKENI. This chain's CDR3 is CASSPGADETQYF. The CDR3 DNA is TGTGCCAGCTCACCAGGGGCGGACGAGACCCAGTACTTC. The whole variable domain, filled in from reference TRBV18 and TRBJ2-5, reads NAGVMQNPRHLVRRRGQEARLRCSPMKGHSHVYWYRQLPEEGLKFMVYLQKENIIDESGMPKERFSAEFPKEGPSILRIQQVVRGDSAAYFCASSPGADETQYFGPGTRLLVL.

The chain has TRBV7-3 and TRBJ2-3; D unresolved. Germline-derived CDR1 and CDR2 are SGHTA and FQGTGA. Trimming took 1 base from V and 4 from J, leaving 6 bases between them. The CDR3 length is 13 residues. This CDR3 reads CASSLNEADTQYF. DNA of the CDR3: TGTGCCAGCAGCTTAAACGAGGCAGATACGCAGTATTTT.

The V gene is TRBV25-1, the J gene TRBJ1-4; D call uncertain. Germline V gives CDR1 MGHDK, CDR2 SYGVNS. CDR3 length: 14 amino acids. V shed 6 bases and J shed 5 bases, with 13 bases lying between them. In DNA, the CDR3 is TGTGCCAGCAGCGATTTCGAGCCGAATGAAAAACTGTTTTTT. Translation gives CASSDFEPNEKLFF.

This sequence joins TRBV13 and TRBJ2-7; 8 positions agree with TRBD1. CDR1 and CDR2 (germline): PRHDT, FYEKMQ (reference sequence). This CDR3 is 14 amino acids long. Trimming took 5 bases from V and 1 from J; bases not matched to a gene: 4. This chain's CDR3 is CASSAQGASYEQYF. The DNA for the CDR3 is TGTGCCAGCAGCGCGCAGGGGGCTTCCTACGAGCAGTACTTC.

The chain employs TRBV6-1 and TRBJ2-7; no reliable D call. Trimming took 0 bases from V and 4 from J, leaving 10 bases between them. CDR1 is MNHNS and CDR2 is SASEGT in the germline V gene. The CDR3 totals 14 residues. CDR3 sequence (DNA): TGTGCCAGCAGTGAAGCCCTTTATAATTACGAGCAGTACTTC. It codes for CASSEALYNYEQYF.

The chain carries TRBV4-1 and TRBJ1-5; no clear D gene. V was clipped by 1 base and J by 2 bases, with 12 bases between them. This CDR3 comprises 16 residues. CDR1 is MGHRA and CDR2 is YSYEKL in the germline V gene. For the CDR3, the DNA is TGCGCCAGCAGCCAAGGTGGGAACGGGGGCAATCAGCCCCAGCATTTT. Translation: CASSQGGNGGNQPQHF.

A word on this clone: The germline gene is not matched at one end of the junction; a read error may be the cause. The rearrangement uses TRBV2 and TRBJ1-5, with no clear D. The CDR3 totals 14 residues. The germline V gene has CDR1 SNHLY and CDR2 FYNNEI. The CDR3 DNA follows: TGTGCCAGCTGTGAGATGAATAGCAATCAGCCCCAGCATTTT. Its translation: CASCEMNSNQPQHF.

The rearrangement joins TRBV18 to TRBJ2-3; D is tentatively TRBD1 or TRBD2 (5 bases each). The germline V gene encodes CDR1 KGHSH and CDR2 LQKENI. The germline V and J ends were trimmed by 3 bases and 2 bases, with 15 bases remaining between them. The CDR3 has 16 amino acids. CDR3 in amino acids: CASSPTGSGVTDTQYF. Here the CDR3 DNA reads TGTGCCAGCTCACCTACAGGTTCCGGGGTCACAGATACGCAGTATTTT.

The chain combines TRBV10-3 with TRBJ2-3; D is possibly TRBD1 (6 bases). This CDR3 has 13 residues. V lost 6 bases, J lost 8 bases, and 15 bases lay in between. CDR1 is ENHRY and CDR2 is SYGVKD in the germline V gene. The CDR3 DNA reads TGTGCCATCAGGACAACAGGGCACGGTACGCAGTATTTT. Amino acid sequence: CAIRTTGHGTQYF.

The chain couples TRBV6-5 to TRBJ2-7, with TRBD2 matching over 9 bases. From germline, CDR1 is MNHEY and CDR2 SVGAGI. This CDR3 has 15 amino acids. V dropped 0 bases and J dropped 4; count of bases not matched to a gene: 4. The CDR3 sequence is CASSYSAGGHYEQYF. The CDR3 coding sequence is TGTGCCAGCAGTTACTCGGCGGGGGGGCATTACGAGCAGTACTTC.

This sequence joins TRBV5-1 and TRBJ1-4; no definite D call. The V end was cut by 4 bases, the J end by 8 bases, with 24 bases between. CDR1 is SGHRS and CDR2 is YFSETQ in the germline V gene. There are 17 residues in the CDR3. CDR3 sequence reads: CASSRTLIEVSSEKLFF. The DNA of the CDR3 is TGCGCCAGCAGCCGTACCCTCATCGAGGTGTCCTCCGAAAAACTGTTTTTT.

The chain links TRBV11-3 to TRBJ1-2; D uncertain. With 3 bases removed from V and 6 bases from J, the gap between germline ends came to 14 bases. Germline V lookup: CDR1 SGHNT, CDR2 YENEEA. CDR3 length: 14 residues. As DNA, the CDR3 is TGTGCCAGCAGCTTGGACCCGGGTCAAAATGGCTACACCTTC. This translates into CASSLDPGQNGYTF.